This TCR beta chain was captured in a study of radiotherapy plus CTLA-4 blockade in lung cancer. For this clone: What it binds is not known.

The germline gives CDR1 SGHRS, CDR2 YFSETQ. The CDR3 covers 15 residues. Between the trimmed V and J ends, which lost 0 bases and 5 bases, there was a span of 14 bases. In chemo-refractory metastatic non-small-cell lung cancer, patients got ipilimumab CTLA-4 blockade together with focal radiation. TCRdb's table, derived via immunoSEQ multiplex PCR, lists solely in-frame clones and lacks some. The data show around 82,000 clones, 84% seen once. The study, taken as a whole, reports: Following radiotherapy plus ipilimumab, tumor-derived TCR clones expanded in the blood. Interferon-beta, together with early blood T cell clone dynamics, reportedly best predicted response.

The TCR originated in a human donor with non-small cell lung cancer who had stable disease on radiotherapy plus ipilimumab. The V and J genes are TRBV5-1 and TRBJ1-2, with D possibly being TRBD1 (5 bases). This material consisted of peripheral blood, taken from a patient treated with radiotherapy plus ipilimumab. The CDR3 reads CASSLDRGARYGYTF. CDR3 nucleotide sequence: TGCGCCAGCAGCTTGGACAGAGGGGCGCGTTATGGCTACACCTTC.